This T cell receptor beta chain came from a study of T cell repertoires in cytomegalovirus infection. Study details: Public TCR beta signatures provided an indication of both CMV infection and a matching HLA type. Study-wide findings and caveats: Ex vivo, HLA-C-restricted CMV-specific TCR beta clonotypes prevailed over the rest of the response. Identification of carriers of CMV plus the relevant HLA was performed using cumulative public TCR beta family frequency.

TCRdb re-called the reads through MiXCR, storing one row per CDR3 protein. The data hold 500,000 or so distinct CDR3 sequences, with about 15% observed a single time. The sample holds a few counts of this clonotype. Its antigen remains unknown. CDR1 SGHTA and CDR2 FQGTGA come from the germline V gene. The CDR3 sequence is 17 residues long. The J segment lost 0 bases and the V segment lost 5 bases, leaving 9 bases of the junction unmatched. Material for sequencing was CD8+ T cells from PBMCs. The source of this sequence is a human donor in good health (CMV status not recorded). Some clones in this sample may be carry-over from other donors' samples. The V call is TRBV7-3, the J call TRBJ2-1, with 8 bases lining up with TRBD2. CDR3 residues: CASSTPRSGSSYNEQFF. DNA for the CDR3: TGTGCCAGCAGCACCCCGCGAAGCGGGAGCTCCTACAATGAGCAGTTCTTC.